Listed below are T cell receptor beta chains from one sample, sequenced in a study of shared clonotypes between healthy human individuals. Repertoires were generated with immunoSEQ multiplex PCR, while TCRdb's copy carries only in-frame clones and drops some. The sample holds around 430,000 clones, 75% to 85% seen once. The material sequenced was PBMCs. The source is a woman aged 40 to 49 in good health. Some clones in this sample may be carry-over from other donors' samples. The CDR3 runs from the conserved cysteine through the conserved F or W. The order of the fields is D gene, J gene, clone size, V gene, CDR3 DNA, CDR3 protein. A D gene is named only where the DNA matches it firmly. Clone size is shown for a subset of rows, as once, few, many or a class of expanded clone.

D gene: NA; J gene: TRBJ2-2; clone size: NA; V gene: TRBV6-4; CDR3 DNA: TGTGCCAGCAGTGACTCGATCAGCCAGGGTAGCCACACCGGGGAGCTGTTTTTT; CDR3 protein: CASSDSISQGSHTGELFF
D gene: NA; J gene: TRBJ1-3; clone size: once; V gene: TRBV4-1; CDR3 DNA: TGCGCCAGCAGCCAAAAGGGGGTTTGGGACCAGCGCTCTGGAAACACCATATATTTT; CDR3 protein: CASSQKGVWDQRSGNTIYF
D gene: NA; J gene: TRBJ2-1; clone size: NA; V gene: TRBV11-2; CDR3 DNA: TGTGCCAGCAGCACCCTGGGGAATGAGCAGTTCTTC; CDR3 protein: CASSTLGNEQFF
D gene: TRBD1; J gene: TRBJ1-1; clone size: NA; V gene: TRBV27; CDR3 DNA: TGTGCCAGCAGTAGAGGACAGGGGGCTGCAGCTTTCTTT; CDR3 protein: CASSRGQGAAAFF
D gene: NA; J gene: TRBJ2-3; clone size: NA; V gene: TRBV4-2; CDR3 DNA: TGTGCCAGCAGCCAACACACAGATACGCAGTATTTT; CDR3 protein: CASSQHTDTQYF
D gene: TRBD1; J gene: TRBJ2-5; clone size: NA; V gene: TRBV18; CDR3 DNA: TGTGCCAGCTCTCAGGACAGGGGCCAAGAGACCCAGTACTTC; CDR3 protein: CASSQDRGQETQYF
D gene: NA; J gene: TRBJ2-5; clone size: NA; V gene: TRBV27; CDR3 DNA: TGTGCCAGCAGTTTATTCAGGGCCGAGACCCAGTACTTC; CDR3 protein: CASSLFRAETQYF
D gene: TRBD2; J gene: TRBJ2-3; clone size: NA; V gene: TRBV2; CDR3 DNA: TGTGCCAGCAGTGGTCCTAGCGGTAGCACAGATACGCAGTATTTT; CDR3 protein: CASSGPSGSTDTQYF
D gene: NA; J gene: TRBJ2-7; clone size: NA; V gene: TRBV5-1; CDR3 DNA: TGCGCCAGCAGCTTGGATGTTTCCTACGAGCAGTACTTC; CDR3 protein: CASSLDVSYEQYF
D gene: TRBD1; J gene: TRBJ2-2; clone size: NA; V gene: TRBV19; CDR3 DNA: TGTGCCAGTAGTAGCCGGGACAGCTTTTTCTCAAACACCGGGGAGCTGTTTTTT; CDR3 protein: CASSSRDSFFSNTGELFF
D gene: TRBD2; J gene: TRBJ2-2; clone size: few; V gene: TRBV7-3; CDR3 DNA: TGTGCCAGCAGCTTACTAGCGGGAGAGGCCGGGGAGCTGTTTTTT; CDR3 protein: CASSLLAGEAGELFF
D gene: NA; J gene: TRBJ1-2; clone size: NA; V gene: TRBV19; CDR3 DNA: TGTGCCAGTAGTATATCCAGGGACTATGGCTACACCTTC; CDR3 protein: CASSISRDYGYTF
D gene: NA; J gene: TRBJ1-2; clone size: NA; V gene: TRBV30; CDR3 DNA: TGTGCCTGGAGTGTACCCGGACATTTTAATGGCTACACCTTC; CDR3 protein: CAWSVPGHFNGYTF
D gene: TRBD1; J gene: TRBJ2-5; clone size: NA; V gene: TRBV19; CDR3 DNA: TGTGCCAGTAGTATAGTACAGGGGGGCCAAGAGACCCAGTACTTC; CDR3 protein: CASSIVQGGQETQYF
D gene: TRBD1; J gene: TRBJ2-7; clone size: NA; V gene: TRBV19; CDR3 DNA: TGTGCCAGTAGTTCCGGGACAGGGAACTACGAGCAGTACTTC; CDR3 protein: CASSSGTGNYEQYF
D gene: NA; J gene: TRBJ1-5; clone size: NA; V gene: TRBV7-9; CDR3 DNA: TGTGCCAGCAGCTTATTGCCCAATCAGCCCCAGCATTTT; CDR3 protein: CASSLLPNQPQHF
D gene: TRBD2; J gene: TRBJ2-3; clone size: NA; V gene: TRBV19; CDR3 DNA: TGTGCCAGTAGTACCCTCGGACTAGCCCCAGATACGCAGTATTTT; CDR3 protein: CASSTLGLAPDTQYF
D gene: TRBD2; J gene: TRBJ2-3; clone size: NA; V gene: TRBV7-9; CDR3 DNA: TGTGCCAGCAGCCCCCGGACTAGCGGCACAGATACGCAGTATTTT; CDR3 protein: CASSPRTSGTDTQYF
D gene: TRBD2; J gene: TRBJ2-1; clone size: NA; V gene: TRBV7-2; CDR3 DNA: TGTGCCAGCAGCTTATGGACTAGCGGGACCTACAATGAGCAGTTCTTC; CDR3 protein: CASSLWTSGTYNEQFF
D gene: NA; J gene: TRBJ1-2; clone size: NA; V gene: TRBV7-2; CDR3 DNA: TGTGCCAGCAGCTTAAGTGCCAGACTCTATGGCTACACCTTC; CDR3 protein: CASSLSARLYGYTF
D gene: TRBD1; J gene: TRBJ1-1; clone size: many; V gene: TRBV19; CDR3 DNA: TGTGCCAGTAGTATGGGACAGGGGAACACTGAAGCTTTCTTT; CDR3 protein: CASSMGQGNTEAFF
D gene: NA; J gene: TRBJ1-4; clone size: NA; V gene: TRBV28; CDR3 DNA: TGTGCCAGCAGGGGAGGGACTGCAACTAATGAAAAACTGTTTTTT; CDR3 protein: CASRGGTATNEKLFF
D gene: NA; J gene: TRBJ2-6; clone size: NA; V gene: TRBV15; CDR3 DNA: TGTGCCACCAGCAGAGCCAACTCTGGGGCCAACGTCCTGACTTTC; CDR3 protein: CATSRANSGANVLTF
D gene: NA; J gene: TRBJ2-7; clone size: NA; V gene: TRBV7-9; CDR3 DNA: TGTGCCAGCAGACGGGGGACAGCGGACTCCTACGAGCAGTACTTC; CDR3 protein: CASRRGTADSYEQYF
D gene: TRBD2; J gene: TRBJ2-5; clone size: few; V gene: TRBV5-4; CDR3 DNA: TGTGCCAGCAGTCTAAGCGGGAGGGGCCCACAAGAGACCCAGTACTTC; CDR3 protein: CASSLSGRGPQETQYF
D gene: NA; J gene: TRBJ2-1; clone size: NA; V gene: TRBV20-1; CDR3 DNA: TGCAGTGGCCTCTGGATCAATGAGCAGTTCTTC; CDR3 protein: CSGLWINEQFF
D gene: NA; J gene: TRBJ2-3; clone size: NA; V gene: TRBV7-3; CDR3 DNA: TGTGCCAGCAGCCAAGGGCCCACAGATACGCAGTATTTT; CDR3 protein: CASSQGPTDTQYF
D gene: TRBD2; J gene: TRBJ2-2; clone size: NA; V gene: TRBV19; CDR3 DNA: TGTGCCAGTAGTATATGGGGGAGCGGGGCCGGGGAGCTGTTTTTT; CDR3 protein: CASSIWGSGAGELFF
D gene: NA; J gene: TRBJ1-2; clone size: NA; V gene: TRBV5-1; CDR3 DNA: TGCGCCAGCGCCCCGGACACCAACTATGGCTACACCTTC; CDR3 protein: CASAPDTNYGYTF
D gene: NA; J gene: TRBJ1-1; clone size: NA; V gene: TRBV2; CDR3 DNA: TGTGCCAGCAGTGAAATCAGTGGGGGCAGAGCTTTCTTT; CDR3 protein: CASSEISGGRAFF
D gene: NA; J gene: TRBJ2-7; clone size: NA; V gene: TRBV4-1; CDR3 DNA: TGCGCCAGCAGCCGATCCGGGACCTCTCACTACGAGCAGTACTTC; CDR3 protein: CASSRSGTSHYEQYF
D gene: TRBD1; J gene: TRBJ2-7; clone size: NA; V gene: TRBV11-3; CDR3 DNA: TGTGCCAGCAGCTTAGACTCCCCGGACAGGGAAGGGGAAGACGAGCAGTACTTC; CDR3 protein: CASSLDSPDREGEDEQYF
D gene: TRBD1; J gene: TRBJ1-1; clone size: few; V gene: TRBV7-2; CDR3 DNA: TGTGCCAGCAGTGCACAGGGGGGCACTGAAGCTTTCTTT; CDR3 protein: CASSAQGGTEAFF
D gene: NA; J gene: TRBJ1-4; clone size: NA; V gene: TRBV14; CDR3 DNA: TGTGCCAGCAGCCTACATGGGGTGGAAAAACTGTTTTTT; CDR3 protein: CASSLHGVEKLFF
D gene: NA; J gene: TRBJ1-1; clone size: NA; V gene: TRBV28; CDR3 DNA: TGTGCCAGCAGTTTAGTAGGACAGTCGAACACTGAAGCTTTCTTT; CDR3 protein: CASSLVGQSNTEAFF
D gene: NA; J gene: TRBJ2-3; clone size: NA; V gene: TRBV15; CDR3 DNA: TGTGCCACCAGCAGAGATCGGAACAGTGAGGAGTATTTT; CDR3 protein: CATSRDRNSEEYF
D gene: TRBD2; J gene: TRBJ2-3; clone size: NA; V gene: TRBV6-1; CDR3 DNA: TGTGCCAGCAGTGAGGACGGACTAGCGGGGAGCACAGATACGCAGTATTTT; CDR3 protein: CASSEDGLAGSTDTQYF
D gene: NA; J gene: TRBJ2-6; clone size: many; V gene: TRBV6-4; CDR3 DNA: TGTGCCAGCAGTGGGGCGGCAGGGGGAGGCTCTGGGGCCAACGTCCTGACTTTC; CDR3 protein: CASSGAAGGGSGANVLTF
D gene: TRBD2; J gene: TRBJ2-1; clone size: NA; V gene: TRBV4-2; CDR3 DNA: TGTGCCAGCAGCCAAGCTACTAGCGGGAGCTACAATGAGCAGTTCTTC; CDR3 protein: CASSQATSGSYNEQFF
D gene: NA; J gene: TRBJ1-5; clone size: NA; V gene: TRBV30; CDR3 DNA: TGTGCCTGGGGCGACACGACCAATCAGCCCCAGCATTTT; CDR3 protein: CAWGDTTNQPQHF
D gene: NA; J gene: TRBJ2-2; clone size: NA; V gene: TRBV9; CDR3 DNA: TGTGCCAGCAGCTGGAGGGGGGGCACCGGGGAGCTGTTTTTT; CDR3 protein: CASSWRGGTGELFF
D gene: NA; J gene: TRBJ2-3; clone size: NA; V gene: TRBV27; CDR3 DNA: TGTGCCAGCAGTTTATCCTCTAGCACAGATACGCAGTATTTT; CDR3 protein: CASSLSSSTDTQYF
D gene: TRBD1; J gene: TRBJ1-1; clone size: NA; V gene: TRBV7-8; CDR3 DNA: TGTGCCAGCAGCTTAGGATCAGGGGGGAACACTGAAGCTTTCTTT; CDR3 protein: CASSLGSGGNTEAFF
D gene: NA; J gene: TRBJ1-2; clone size: once; V gene: TRBV7-9; CDR3 DNA: TGTGCCAGCAGCTTAACGGGGTTGGGAGGCTACACCTTC; CDR3 protein: CASSLTGLGGYTF
D gene: TRBD2; J gene: TRBJ2-7; clone size: NA; V gene: TRBV10-3; CDR3 DNA: TGTGCCATCAGTGAGTCAGCGGGAGGAAACTACGAGCAGTACTTC; CDR3 protein: CAISESAGGNYEQYF
D gene: NA; J gene: TRBJ2-1; clone size: NA; V gene: TRBV6-4; CDR3 DNA: TGTGCCAGCAGTGACTCTGGGACGGATGAGCAGTTCTTC; CDR3 protein: CASSDSGTDEQFF
D gene: TRBD1; J gene: TRBJ2-7; clone size: once; V gene: TRBV9; CDR3 DNA: TGTGCCAGCAGCCCTCGGACAGGGACGATGCGGTACGAGCAGTACTTC; CDR3 protein: CASSPRTGTMRYEQYF
D gene: TRBD1; J gene: TRBJ1-1; clone size: NA; V gene: TRBV28; CDR3 DNA: TGTGCCAGCAGTCTTTACAGGGGCCTGAACACTGAAGCTTTCTTT; CDR3 protein: CASSLYRGLNTEAFF
D gene: TRBD2; J gene: TRBJ2-1; clone size: NA; V gene: TRBV5-1; CDR3 DNA: TGCGCCAGCAGAATTTGGGGGACTAGCGGGAACAATGAGCAGTTCTTC; CDR3 protein: CASRIWGTSGNNEQFF
D gene: TRBD2; J gene: TRBJ2-5; clone size: NA; V gene: TRBV7-9; CDR3 DNA: TGTGCCAGCAGCCCCCAGGGACTAGCAGAGACCCAGTACTTC; CDR3 protein: CASSPQGLAETQYF
D gene: NA; J gene: TRBJ1-5; clone size: NA; V gene: TRBV28; CDR3 DNA: TGTGCCAGCAGTTGGGGGCGTGGGGGTTCCAGCAATCAGCCCCAGCATTTT; CDR3 protein: CASSWGRGGSSNQPQHF
D gene: NA; J gene: TRBJ1-1; clone size: NA; V gene: TRBV19; CDR3 DNA: TGTGCCAGTAGTATAGGGACGGCGAACACTGAAGCTTTCTTT; CDR3 protein: CASSIGTANTEAFF
D gene: TRBD1; J gene: TRBJ2-1; clone size: NA; V gene: TRBV6-5; CDR3 DNA: TGTGCCAGCAGGCGGAGGCAGGGGGCCTACAATGAGCAGTTCTTC; CDR3 protein: CASRRRQGAYNEQFF
D gene: TRBD2; J gene: TRBJ2-3; clone size: few; V gene: TRBV7-2; CDR3 DNA: TGTGCCAGCAGCTTACGACTAGCGGGAGGTGATACGCAGTATTTT; CDR3 protein: CASSLRLAGGDTQYF
D gene: TRBD1; J gene: TRBJ1-1; clone size: NA; V gene: TRBV28; CDR3 DNA: TGTGCCAGCAGCCTGGGACAGGGGAGGAGAGAAGCTTTCTTT; CDR3 protein: CASSLGQGRREAFF
D gene: NA; J gene: TRBJ1-5; clone size: few; V gene: TRBV10-3; CDR3 DNA: TGTGCCATCAGCGCGGGAACAGGCCGCGGATATAGCAATCAGCCCCAGCATTTT; CDR3 protein: CAISAGTGRGYSNQPQHF
D gene: TRBD1; J gene: TRBJ2-7; clone size: NA; V gene: TRBV2; CDR3 DNA: TGTGCCAGCAGGGCCGGGACAGAGTCCTACGAGCAGTACTTC; CDR3 protein: CASRAGTESYEQYF